What follows are 8 T cell receptor beta chains derived from one specimen sequenced in a study of blood T cell repertoires in COVID-19. Profiling relied on immunoSEQ multiplex PCR, and the TCRdb table lists in-frame clones only, not all of them. Seen here are more than 55,000 clones, around 74% observed once, and the top ten hold about 6.4%. Material: peripheral blood. Receptors originate from a woman between 45 and 65 years old with active or convalescent COVID-19.

CDR3 protein: CAWDPGTGEIGFF. CDR3 DNA: TGTGCCTGGGACCCAGGGACAGGGGAGATTGGTTTCTTT. The V call is TRBV30, the J call TRBJ1-1; TRBD1 matches 10 bases. The CDR3 is 13 amino acids. CDR1 is GTSNPN and CDR2 is SVGIG in the germline V gene (reference sequence). The V segment lost 5 bases and the J segment 13 bases; nucleotides outside the gene matches: 13.

The V gene is TRBV12-3 or TRBV12-4, the J gene TRBJ2-2; D not resolved. The CDR3 is made up of 11 amino acids. The germline V and J ends were trimmed by 7 bases and 7 bases, with 7 bases remaining between them. For the CDR3, the DNA is TGTGCCAGCACCCTCGGCGGGGAGCTGTTTTTT. Translated: CASTLGGELFF.

The genes are TRBV4-2 and TRBJ1-6; D possibly corresponds to TRBD1 (6 bases). Trimming cost V 2 bases and J 10 bases, with 12 bases left between them. Per germline, CDR1 LGHNA and CDR2 YNFKEQ. This CDR3 contains 14 residues. In DNA, the CDR3 is TGTGCCAGCAGCCAAAACAGGGATCGGTCACCCCTCCACTTT. Its translation is CASSQNRDRSPLHF.

CDR3 residues: CASSQETRGLGAEAFF. CDR3 sequence (DNA): TGTGCCAGCAGCCAAGAAACTCGCGGACTGGGCGCTGAAGCTTTCTTT. The chain combines TRBV4-2 with TRBJ1-1; no clear D. V was trimmed by 0 bases and J by 6 bases, leaving 17 bases between them. The CDR3 consists of 16 residues. Germline CDR1 LGHNA, CDR2 YNFKEQ.

The rearrangement joins TRBV19 to TRBJ1-5, with 8 bases fitting TRBD1. Germline V lookup: CDR1 LNHDA, CDR2 SQIVND (reference sequence). Losses at the gene ends were 6 bases for V and 1 base for J; bases not matched to a gene: 5. The CDR3 has 15 residues. The CDR3 spells CASSPGGWSNQPQHF. The CDR3 region has the DNA TGTGCCAGTAGCCCAGGGGGCTGGAGCAATCAGCCCCAGCATTTT.

There are a few counts of this clone. The rearrangement joins TRBV27 to TRBJ2-7, with TRBD1 matching 9 bases. The CDR3 has 14 residues. Trimming removed 6 bases from V and 2 bases from J; junction bases left unmatched: 5. From germline, CDR1 is MNHEY and CDR2 SMNVEV (reference sequence). Written as DNA, the CDR3 is TGTGCCAGCAGGGGGACAGGGACAACCTACGAGCAGTACTTC. This sequence encodes CASRGTGTTYEQYF.

The chain has TRBV30 and TRBJ2-7, with 7 bases that match TRBD2. CDR1 GTSNPN and CDR2 SVGIG come from the germline V gene (reference sequence). Trimming at V came to 1 base and at J to 0 bases, leaving 6 bases not matched to a gene. The CDR3 spans 15 residues. This chain's CDR3 is CAWSDSGTYSYEQYF. CDR3 sequence (DNA): TGTGCCTGGAGTGACAGCGGGACCTACTCCTACGAGCAGTACTTC. Based on the CDR3 plus reference TRBV30 and TRBJ2-7, the full variable domain is SQTIHQWPATLVQPVGSPLSLECTVEGTSNPNLYWYRQAAGRGLQLLFYSVGIGQISSEVPQNLSASRPQDRQFILSSKKLLLSDSGFYLCAWSDSGTYSYEQYFGPGTRLTVT.

As DNA, the CDR3 is TGCGCCAGCAGCCTAGCGGGGAGCACAGATACGCAGTATTTT. Translated: CASSLAGSTDTQYF. The V gene is TRBV5-1, the J gene TRBJ2-3; TRBD2 agrees at 9 bases. The ends lost 4 bases at V and 0 bases at J; junction bases unmatched: 0. This CDR3 is 14 amino acids long. Germline CDR1 and CDR2: SGHRS and YFSETQ.